Listed below are T cell receptor beta chains from one sample, sequenced in a study of cytomegalovirus exposure and HLA in healthy donors. Sequencing used immunoSEQ multiplex PCR; TCRdb keeps in-frame clones, though not all of them. The table shows 85,000 to 100,000 clones, with around four fifths occurring only once. Sequences were obtained from PBMCs. Receptors originate from a woman in her sixties or seventies in good health and CMV-seronegative. The CDR3 runs from the conserved cysteine through the conserved F or W. Fields, in order: V gene, D gene, clone size, J gene, CDR3 protein, CDR3 DNA. A D gene is named only where the DNA matches it firmly. Expanded clones get a size class; other rows say once, few or many, or leave the size out.

v_call: TRBV27
d_call: NA
clone_size: NA
j_call: TRBJ1-6
cdr3_aa: CASSFLYDTSYNSPLHF
cdr3_nt: TGTGCCAGCAGTTTTCTTTACGACACCTCCTATAATTCACCCCTCCACTTT

v_call: TRBV18
d_call: TRBD1
clone_size: NA
j_call: TRBJ2-5
cdr3_aa: CASSPSGQGAETQYF
cdr3_nt: TGTGCCAGCTCACCTTCGGGACAGGGCGCGGAGACCCAGTACTTC

v_call: TRBV29-1
d_call: TRBD1
clone_size: NA
j_call: TRBJ1-1
cdr3_aa: CSATEQGGSTEAFF
cdr3_nt: TGCAGCGCCACCGAACAGGGGGGGAGCACTGAAGCTTTCTTT

v_call: TRBV12-5
d_call: TRBD1
clone_size: NA
j_call: TRBJ1-6
cdr3_aa: CASGLAPANQGAEYNSPLHF
cdr3_nt: TGTGCTAGTGGTTTGGCCCCCGCCAACCAGGGGGCTGAATATAATTCACCCCTCCACTTT

v_call: TRBV5-4
d_call: NA
clone_size: NA
j_call: TRBJ2-1
cdr3_aa: CASSVALSSYNEQFF
cdr3_nt: TGTGCCAGCAGCGTGGCCTTGAGCTCCTACAATGAGCAGTTCTTC

v_call: TRBV27
d_call: NA
clone_size: NA
j_call: TRBJ1-5
cdr3_aa: CASSPFSNQPQHF
cdr3_nt: TGTGCCAGCAGTCCGTTTAGCAATCAGCCCCAGCATTTT

v_call: TRBV25-1
d_call: TRBD1
clone_size: NA
j_call: TRBJ1-1
cdr3_aa: CASRGPIDRENTEAFF
cdr3_nt: TGTGCCAGCAGAGGGCCTATAGACAGGGAAAACACTGAAGCTTTCTTT

v_call: TRBV18
d_call: TRBD2
clone_size: NA
j_call: TRBJ2-3
cdr3_aa: CASSQLSGTPLSAQYF
cdr3_nt: TGTGCCAGCTCTCAACTAAGCGGGACCCCACTGAGTGCGCAGTATTTT

v_call: TRBV27
d_call: TRBD1
clone_size: NA
j_call: TRBJ2-1
cdr3_aa: CASSRWTGISYNEQFF
cdr3_nt: TGTGCCAGCAGTAGATGGACAGGAATCTCCTACAATGAGCAGTTCTTC

v_call: TRBV19
d_call: NA
clone_size: few
j_call: TRBJ1-1
cdr3_aa: CASSIYQGQRAFF
cdr3_nt: TGTGCCAGTAGTATTTACCAGGGTCAGCGAGCTTTCTTT

v_call: TRBV7-9
d_call: NA
clone_size: NA
j_call: TRBJ2-7
cdr3_aa: CASSLVRGRGEQYF
cdr3_nt: TGTGCCAGCAGCTTGGTCAGGGGTCGAGGGGAGCAGTACTTC

v_call: TRBV18
d_call: NA
clone_size: once
j_call: TRBJ2-5
cdr3_aa: CASSPAGRVQETQYF
cdr3_nt: TGTGCCAGCTCACCAGCCGGGCGGGTCCAAGAGACCCAGTACTTC

v_call: TRBV7-9
d_call: TRBD1
clone_size: NA
j_call: TRBJ2-3
cdr3_aa: CASSLGVRGLADTQYF
cdr3_nt: TGTGCCAGCAGCTTAGGGGTCAGGGGGCTCGCTGATACGCAGTATTTT

v_call: TRBV7-2
d_call: NA
clone_size: NA
j_call: TRBJ2-1
cdr3_aa: CASSARLRWQFF
cdr3_nt: TGTGCCAGCAGCGCAAGACTTAGGTGGCAGTTCTTC

v_call: TRBV6-5
d_call: NA
clone_size: NA
j_call: TRBJ1-5
cdr3_aa: CASSRSGLSNQPQHF
cdr3_nt: TGTGCCAGCAGTAGATCAGGGCTGAGCAATCAGCCCCAGCATTTT

v_call: TRBV10-3
d_call: NA
clone_size: NA
j_call: TRBJ2-5
cdr3_aa: CAITAGREQSQYF
cdr3_nt: TGTGCCATCACTGCAGGGCGAGAACAGTCGCAGTACTTC

v_call: TRBV5-6
d_call: TRBD1
clone_size: NA
j_call: TRBJ1-1
cdr3_aa: CASSRRDRGADTEAFF
cdr3_nt: TGTGCCAGCAGCAGACGGGACAGGGGCGCTGACACTGAAGCTTTCTTT

v_call: TRBV4-1
d_call: NA
clone_size: NA
j_call: TRBJ1-5
cdr3_aa: CASSPWAGNQPQHF
cdr3_nt: TGCGCCAGCAGCCCATGGGCAGGGAATCAGCCCCAGCATTTT

v_call: TRBV10-3
d_call: TRBD2
clone_size: NA
j_call: TRBJ2-5
cdr3_aa: CAIRAGTGETQYF
cdr3_nt: TGTGCCATCAGAGCGGGAACTGGGGAGACCCAGTACTTC